This TCR beta chain was sequenced for a study of shared clonotypes between healthy human individuals. Repertoires were generated with immunoSEQ multiplex PCR, while TCRdb's copy carries only in-frame clones and drops some. The sample holds about 600,000 clones, nearly 98% seen once. Naive CD8 cells, CD45RO-negative and positively selected for CCR7, excluded terminally differentiated effector memory CD45RA+ cells. V lost 0 bases, J lost 4 bases, and 8 bases lay in between. CDR1 is SGHKS and CDR2 is YYEKEE in the germline V gene (reference sequence). This CDR3 has 13 amino acids. J is TRBJ2-7 and V is TRBV5-5, with D uncertain. Sequencing was done on a sample of naive CD8+ T cells sorted from blood. The sequence was collected from a man aged 30-40 years in good health. For the CDR3, the DNA is TGTGCCAGCAGCTTGGGACACGGATACGAGCAGTACTTC. Translated: CASSLGHGYEQYF.